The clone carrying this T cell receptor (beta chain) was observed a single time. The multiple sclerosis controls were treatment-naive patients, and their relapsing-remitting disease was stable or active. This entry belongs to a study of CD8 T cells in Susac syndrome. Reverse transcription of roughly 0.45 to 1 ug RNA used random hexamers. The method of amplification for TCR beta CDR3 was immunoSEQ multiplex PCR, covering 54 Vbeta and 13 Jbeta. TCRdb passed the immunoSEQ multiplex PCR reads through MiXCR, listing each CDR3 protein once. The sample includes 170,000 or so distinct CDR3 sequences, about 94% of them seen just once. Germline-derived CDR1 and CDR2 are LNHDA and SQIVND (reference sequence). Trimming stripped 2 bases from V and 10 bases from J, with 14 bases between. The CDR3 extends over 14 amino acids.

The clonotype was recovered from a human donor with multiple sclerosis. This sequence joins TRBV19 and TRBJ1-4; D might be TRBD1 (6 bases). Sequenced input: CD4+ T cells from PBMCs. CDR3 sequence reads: CASSIPGVYGKLFF. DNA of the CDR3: TGTGCCAGTAGTATACCAGGGGTGTACGGAAAACTGTTTTTT.